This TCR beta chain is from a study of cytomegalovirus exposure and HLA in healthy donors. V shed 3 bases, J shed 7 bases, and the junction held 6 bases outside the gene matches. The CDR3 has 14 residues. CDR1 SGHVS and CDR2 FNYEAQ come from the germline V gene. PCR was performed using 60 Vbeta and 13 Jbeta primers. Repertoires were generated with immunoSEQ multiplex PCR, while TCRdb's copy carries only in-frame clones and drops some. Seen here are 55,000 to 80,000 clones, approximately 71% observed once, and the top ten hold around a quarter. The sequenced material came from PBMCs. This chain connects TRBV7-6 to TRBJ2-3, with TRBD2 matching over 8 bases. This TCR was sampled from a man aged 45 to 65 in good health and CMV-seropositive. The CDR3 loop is CASSLVAGMNTQYF. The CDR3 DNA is TGTGCCAGCAGCTTGGTAGCGGGGATGAATACGCAGTATTTT.